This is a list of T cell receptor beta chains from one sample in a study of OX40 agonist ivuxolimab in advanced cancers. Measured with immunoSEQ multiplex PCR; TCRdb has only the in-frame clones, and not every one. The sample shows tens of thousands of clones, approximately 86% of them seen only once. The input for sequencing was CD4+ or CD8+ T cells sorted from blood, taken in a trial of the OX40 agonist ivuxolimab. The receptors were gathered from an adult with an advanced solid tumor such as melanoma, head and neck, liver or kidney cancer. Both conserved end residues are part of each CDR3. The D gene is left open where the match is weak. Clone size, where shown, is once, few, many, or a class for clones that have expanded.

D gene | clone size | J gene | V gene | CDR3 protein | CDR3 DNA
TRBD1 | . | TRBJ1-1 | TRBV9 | CASSEGRIAPRGLNTEAFF | TGTGCCAGCAGCGAGGGGAGAATCGCACCGAGGGGGCTGAACACTGAAGCTTTCTTT
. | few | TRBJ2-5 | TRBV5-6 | CASSPRGLGETQYF | TGTGCCAGCAGCCCGCGTGGCCTGGGGGAGACCCAGTACTTC
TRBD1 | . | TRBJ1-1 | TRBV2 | CASSQGAHDEAFF | TGTGCCAGCAGTCAGGGGGCCCACGATGAAGCTTTCTTT
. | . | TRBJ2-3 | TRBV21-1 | CASSKGNRRLGTDTQYF | TGTGCCAGCAGCAAAGGAAACAGGAGACTGGGCACAGATACGCAGTATTTT
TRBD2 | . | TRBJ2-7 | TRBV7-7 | CASSTPRELAGGLDYEQYF | TGTGCCAGCAGCACACCCCGGGAACTAGCGGGAGGGTTAGATTACGAGCAGTACTTC
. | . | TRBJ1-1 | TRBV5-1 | CASSLQMNTEAFF | TGCGCCAGCAGTCTACAGATGAACACTGAAGCTTTCTTT
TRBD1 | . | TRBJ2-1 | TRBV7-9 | CASSPGQGTYNEQFF | TGTGCCAGCAGCCCGGGACAGGGTACCTACAATGAGCAGTTCTTC
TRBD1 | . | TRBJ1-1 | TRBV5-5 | CASRTQQGLNTEAFF | TGTGCCAGCAGGACCCAACAGGGGTTGAACACTGAAGCTTTCTTT
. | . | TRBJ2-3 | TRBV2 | CASSPGTASTDTQYF | TGTGCCAGCAGCCCCGGGACGGCGAGCACAGATACGCAGTATTTT
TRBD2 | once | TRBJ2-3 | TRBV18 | CASSPALAGSTDTQYF | TGTGCCAGCTCACCAGCACTAGCGGGAAGCACAGATACGCAGTATTTT
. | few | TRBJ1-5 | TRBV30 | CAWSVRSAQPQHF | TGTGCCTGGAGTGTAAGGTCGGCACAGCCCCAGCATTTT
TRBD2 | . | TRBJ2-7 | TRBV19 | CASARTSGRAIEQYF | TGTGCCAGTGCCAGAACTAGCGGGAGGGCCATCGAGCAGTACTTC
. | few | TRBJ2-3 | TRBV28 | CASRTTSTDTQYF | TGTGCCAGCAGGACCACTAGCACAGATACGCAGTATTTT
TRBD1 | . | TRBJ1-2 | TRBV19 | CASRKDREIYGYTF | TGTGCCAGTAGGAAGGACAGGGAAATCTATGGCTACACCTTC
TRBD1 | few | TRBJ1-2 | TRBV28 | CASRGLGQGDYGYTF | TGTGCCAGCAGGGGGCTGGGACAGGGAGACTATGGCTACACCTTC
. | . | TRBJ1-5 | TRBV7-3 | CASSLDINQPQHF | TGTGCCAGCAGCTTAGACATCAATCAGCCCCAGCATTTT
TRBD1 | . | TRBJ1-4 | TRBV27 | CASSGLATGRLANEKLFF | TGTGCCAGCTCCGGCCTCGCGACAGGGAGGTTAGCTAATGAAAAACTGTTTTTT
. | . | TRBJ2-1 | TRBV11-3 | CASSVPGRNEQFF | TGTGCCAGCAGCGTTCCGGGACGGAATGAGCAGTTCTTC
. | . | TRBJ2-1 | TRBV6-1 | CASSEEVGGRISVEQFF | TGTGCCAGCAGTGAAGAGGTGGGCGGAAGGATTTCGGTTGAGCAGTTCTTC
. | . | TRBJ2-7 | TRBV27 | CASRQGFSYEQYF | TGTGCCAGCAGGCAGGGATTCTCCTACGAGCAGTACTTC
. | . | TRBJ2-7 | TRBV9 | CASSEQGGSYEQYF | TGTGCCAGCAGCGAACAGGGAGGCTCCTACGAGCAGTACTTC